These 21 T cell receptor beta chains were sequenced from one sample in a study of T cells in Graves' hyperthyroidism and ophthalmopathy. Amplification of TCR beta CDR3 regions was performed using RNA transcripts as template. Researchers ran a first-round RT-PCR on the TCR CDR3 using the HTBI primer set. TCRdb analysed the multiplex PCR reads with MiXCR anew, one entry per CDR3 protein. The table includes about 770,000 distinct CDR3 sequences, approximately 19% detected once. Sample: blood. Receptors were obtained from a woman aged 45-60 years with Graves' hyperthyroidism that later progressed to Graves' ophthalmopathy.

This clonotype was detected a few times. J is TRBJ2-1 and V is TRBV19; D is unclear. Germline V gene data show CDR1 as LNHDA and CDR2 as SQIVND (reference sequence). V was shortened by 2 bases and J by 0 bases, with 8 bases between the two germline ends. The CDR3 has 15 amino acids. As DNA, the CDR3 is TGTGCCAGTAGTATAAGGTACCACTCCTACAATGAGCAGTTCTTC. Encoded protein: CASSIRYHSYNEQFF. Variable domain in full (rest from reference TRBV19 and TRBJ2-1): DGGITQSPKYLFRKEGQNVTLSCEQNLNHDAMYWYRQDPGQGLRLIYYSQIVNDFQKGDIAEGYSVSREKKESFPLTVTSAQKNPTAFYLCASSIRYHSYNEQFFGPGTRLTVL.

A few counts support this clonotype. This sequence joins TRBV2 and TRBJ2-1; a possible D gene is TRBD2 (6 bases). The CDR3 length is 14 residues. Germline V CDR1 and CDR2: SNHLY, FYNNEI. Trimming removed 0 bases from V and 6 bases from J, with 9 bases in between. Written as DNA, the CDR3 is TGTGCCAGCAGTGAAGCCGGGAGCTGCAATGAGCAGTTCTTC. Translated: CASSEAGSCNEQFF.

This clonotype was counted only a few times. The CDR3 DNA follows: TGTGCCAGCAGCCAAGATTGGTCAGGGGAAGAGACCCAGTACTTC. Translating it yields CASSQDWSGEETQYF. This sequence joins TRBV3-1 and TRBJ2-5, with D maybe TRBD1 (6 bases). The CDR3 is 15 amino acids. V shed 0 bases and J shed 3 bases, with 11 bases lying between them. Germline-derived CDR1 and CDR2 are LGHDT and YNNKEL (reference sequence).

This clonotype was counted at least ten times. This chain uses TRBV29-1 with TRBJ2-3, with 8 nucleotides matching TRBD2. Germline assignment: CDR1 SQVTM and CDR2 ANQGSEA. The trim removed 2 bases at V and 2 bases at J, leaving 9 bases unmatched. The CDR3 spans 16 residues. The CDR3 loop is CSVERGAGGITDTQYF. The CDR3 DNA sequence: TGCAGCGTTGAAAGGGGCGCGGGGGGAATCACAGATACGCAGTATTTT.

This clonotype was seen repeatedly, ten times or more. One end of the junction varies from germline; a read error may be responsible. The rearrangement joins TRBV5-1 to TRBJ1-2, with a possible D match to TRBD1 (5 bases). CDR3 size: 13 residues. Germline V gene sequence: CDR1 SGHRS, CDR2 YFSETQ. CDR3: CASRLEGRGGYTF. CDR3 DNA sequence: TGCGCCAGCAGGTTGGAGGGGCGCGGAGGCTACACCTTC.

The CDR3 sequence is CASSLEFRGGWTDTQYF. CDR3 sequence (DNA): TGTGCCAGCAGCTTAGAATTTCGGGGGGGATGGACAGATACGCAGTATTTT. V usage is TRBV11-2 and J usage is TRBJ2-3, with 8 bases aligning to TRBD2. With 0 bases clipped from V and 3 bases from J, the junction kept 8 bases outside the gene matches. CDR1 is SGHAT and CDR2 is FQNNGV in the germline V gene. The CDR3 totals 17 residues.

This chain links TRBV6-1 with TRBJ2-5; 7 nucleotides align to TRBD1. Looked up from germline, CDR1 is MNHNS and CDR2 is SASEGT. This CDR3 comprises 15 residues. The V gene end was trimmed by 5 bases and the J gene end by 1 base; junction bases not matched to a gene: 7. The CDR3 nucleotides are TGTGCCAGCAGTACATCAACAGGGGCCCAAGAGACCCAGTACTTC. Translation: CASSTSTGAQETQYF.

This clonotype was counted only a few times. This sequence joins TRBV6-2 or TRBV6-3 and TRBJ2-7; D is ambiguous. CDR1 and CDR2 from the germline V gene are MNHEY and SVGEGT. Trimming took 2 bases from V and 2 from J, leaving 10 bases between them. The CDR3 is 14 amino acids. The CDR3 DNA follows: TGTGCCAGCAGTTACGCTCGTGCAACCTACGAGCAGTACTTC. Its protein is CASSYARATYEQYF.

The rearrangement links TRBV12-3 or TRBV12-4 to TRBJ1-2; weak D call: TRBD1 (6 bases). CDR3 length: 13 residues. V dropped 10 bases and J dropped 4 bases, with 16 bases sitting between them. This chain's CDR3 is CATKPGHFYGYTF. The CDR3 bases are TGTGCCACCAAACCGGGACACTTCTATGGCTACACCTTC.

This clonotype showed up many times. V and J are TRBV11-3 and TRBJ2-1, with D uncertain. From germline, CDR1 is SGHNT and CDR2 YENEEA. This CDR3 has 15 amino acids. V lost 5 bases and J 0 bases, leaving 11 bases between the germline ends. The CDR3 DNA follows: TGTGCCAGCAGCCGCCGGGCGAGCTCCTACAATGAGCAGTTCTTC. Its translation: CASSRRASSYNEQFF.

Many counts were recorded for this clonotype. The chain couples TRBV11-2 to TRBJ1-6; the D is unclear. V was clipped by 1 base and J by 10 bases, with 5 bases between them. This CDR3 is built from 12 residues. The germline gives CDR1 SGHAT, CDR2 FQNNGV. CDR3: CASSLASSPLHF. DNA for the CDR3: TGTGCCAGCAGCTTAGCCTCATCACCCCTCCACTTT.

The genes are TRBV7-9 and TRBJ2-2; 8 bases match TRBD1. J gave up 2 bases and V 8 bases, and 1 base lay outside the gene matches. The CDR3 runs to 13 residues. CDR1 and CDR2 (germline): SEHNR, FQNEAQ (reference sequence). This CDR3 is CASGQGNTGELFF. The CDR3 nucleotides are TGTGCCAGCGGACAGGGTAACACCGGGGAGCTGTTTTTT.

This clonotype appeared many times. J is TRBJ2-7 and V is TRBV20-1; the D is unclear. Trimming took off 5 bases at V and 0 bases at J, with 11 bases between the two ends. The CDR3 has 13 amino acids. Germline CDR1 reads DFQATT; CDR2 reads SNEGSKA (reference sequence). The CDR3 loop reads CSAGRIDSYEQYF. The CDR3 DNA follows: TGCAGTGCTGGCAGGATAGACTCCTACGAGCAGTACTTC.

This chain joins TRBV2 and TRBJ2-4; D unclear. The CDR3 loop spans 14 amino acids. The V gene lost 6 bases and the J gene lost 0 bases, with 9 bases spanning the gap. Germline V CDR1 and CDR2: SNHLY, FYNNEI. CDR3 bases: TGTGCCAGCAGGCGGTTACTAGCCAAAAACATTCAGTACTTC. Its protein is CASRRLLAKNIQYF.

This clonotype was detected a few times. The chain recombines TRBV24-1 with TRBJ2-2, with D perhaps matching TRBD1 (5 bases). CDR3 length equals 16 residues. Trimming removed 2 bases from V and 5 bases from J, with 14 bases in between. Germline V gives CDR1 KGHDR, CDR2 SFDVKD. This CDR3 is CATSDYKGQYTGELFF. As DNA, the CDR3 is TGTGCCACCAGTGATTATAAGGGGCAATATACCGGGGAGCTGTTTTTT.

The chain links TRBV4-1 to TRBJ1-4; D might be TRBD1 (5 bases). The length of the CDR3 is 11 residues. With 1 base removed from V and 16 bases from J, the gap between germline ends came to 10 bases. Germline V lookup: CDR1 MGHRA, CDR2 YSYEKL. The CDR3 spells CASSQGGTAFF. The DNA of the CDR3 is TGCGCCAGCAGCCAAGGGGGGACCGCGTTTTTT.

This clonotype was seen repeatedly, ten times or more. The rearrangement uses TRBV3-1 and TRBJ2-5; D might be TRBD1 (5 bases). There are 12 residues in the CDR3. Germline lookup yields CDR1 LGHDT and CDR2 YNNKEL (reference sequence). Trimming left V 7 bases short and J 5 bases short, with 11 bases between. This CDR3 is CASTQVGETQYF. CDR3 nucleotide sequence: TGTGCCAGCACACAGGTTGGGGAGACCCAGTACTTC.

Only a few counts were recorded for this clonotype. The J gene is TRBJ2-7, the V gene TRBV4-1; D tentatively reads TRBD1 or TRBD2 (6 bases each). V was shortened by 2 bases and J by 4 bases, with 18 bases between the two germline ends. Germline CDR1 is MGHRA and CDR2 is YSYEKL. The CDR3 loop spans 16 amino acids. Here the CDR3 DNA reads TGCGCCAGCAGCCAAATTGGTGGGGGGCCCAGATACGAGCAGTACTTC. Its protein is CASSQIGGGPRYEQYF.

This clonotype was detected many times. The V and J genes are TRBV12-3 or TRBV12-4 and TRBJ1-1; 8 positions agree with TRBD1. Trimming cost V 2 bases and J 7 bases; bases outside gene matches: 3. The CDR3 has 13 residues. The CDR3 nucleotides read TGTGCCAGCAGTTTAACAGGGGGGATTGAAGCTTTCTTT. It translates to CASSLTGGIEAFF.

The rearrangement joins TRBV19 to TRBJ1-1; a possible D gene is TRBD1 (6 bases). The CDR3 runs 15 residues. V lost 4 bases and J 8 bases, leaving 20 bases between the germline ends. The V gene's germline CDR1 is LNHDA and CDR2 SQIVND (reference sequence). This chain's CDR3 is CASSTPRQAAEEAFF. CDR3 DNA sequence: TGTGCCAGTAGTACCCCTAGACAGGCGGCCGAAGAAGCTTTCTTT.

This clonotype was counted only a few times. The chain uses TRBV5-1 and TRBJ1-4; possibly TRBD1 for D (5 bases). The CDR3 length is 14 residues. Trimming left V 4 bases short and J 8 bases short, with 15 bases between. Germline CDR1 and CDR2: SGHRS and YFSETQ. The CDR3 loop is CASSMQGSGEKLFF. In DNA form, the CDR3 reads TGCGCCAGCAGCATGCAGGGAAGTGGGGAAAAACTGTTTTTT.